Sequencing of this T cell receptor (beta chain) was carried out in a study of blood T cell repertoires in COVID-19. Study overall: Researchers got acute and convalescent COVID-19 samples from the United States, Italy and Spain. From T cells, B-cell-depleted T cells, or PBMCs came the material, which was cDNA or gDNA.

Recovered Cohort 3 donors showed two negative PCRs, clearance, or symptom resolution. Germline V lookup: CDR1 GTSNPN, CDR2 SVGIG (reference sequence). The CDR3 is 15 amino acids. V shed 3 bases and J shed 4 bases, with 13 bases lying between them. In the study's own analysis: Quantification of nucleated cells was approximated via reference gene primer amplification. Only in-frame clones appear in the TCRdb table, and some are missing; sequencing was by immunoSEQ multiplex PCR. V, J and clone size are taken as reported in that table, and D and trimming were inferred from the DNA itself. Here the sample spans 130,000 or so clones, over 80% being singletons.

The specimen was PBMCs or T cells enriched from blood (not recorded which). V and J are TRBV30 and TRBJ2-6; D may be TRBD2 (6 bases). The TCR was taken from a woman aged 25 to 39 who had recovered from COVID-19. The DNA for the CDR3 is TGTGCCTGGAGCCTATGGGACTTCGGGGCCAACGTCCTGACTTTC. Translation gives CAWSLWDFGANVLTF.